This TCR beta chain was retrieved from a study of cytotoxic CD8 clonotypes in ibrutinib-treated CLL. Worth noting for this clone: Its specificity is unknown.

Points from the study as a whole: Clonality increased at ibrutinib response, then returned toward baseline at progression. Sustained-remission and progressing patients had unequal sampling times.

The protocol was immunoSEQ multiplex PCR, while the TCRdb copy is restricted to in-frame clones and leaves out a portion. The table records hundreds of thousands of clones, 80% of them present only once. The CDR3 spans 13 residues. Deletions cut 4 bases from V and 4 bases from J, with 14 bases between. Germline CDR1 reads GTSNPN; CDR2 reads SVGIG (reference sequence). The chain is built from TRBV30 and TRBJ2-7; unclear D gene. The sequences come from PBMCs, collected before ibrutinib treatment. The clonotype was recovered from a human donor with chronic lymphocytic leukemia. CDR3 DNA sequence: TGTGCCTGGAACTTCGGCGTTCTATACGAGCAGTACTTC. Translated, it gives CAWNFGVLYEQYF. The full variable domain, rest sourced from reference TRBV30 and TRBJ2-7, is SQTIHQWPATLVQPVGSPLSLECTVEGTSNPNLYWYRQAAGRGLQLLFYSVGIGQISSEVPQNLSASRPQDRQFILSSKKLLLSDSGFYLCAWNFGVLYEQYFGPGTRLTVT.